This entry features one T cell receptor beta chain sequence. Antigen: not known. Assay used: immunoSEQ multiplex PCR; TCRdb lists only in-frame clones, some missing. The sample includes about 110,000 clones, roughly 92% of them seen just once. These data are taken from a study of T cell responses to AZD1222 COVID-19 vaccine. Study results and caveats: The donor cohort was predominantly white British with a female majority, and clonal diversity may have been underestimated. CD4 TCRs linked to vaccination spanned spike, dominating at 160-218 and 743-854. Spike-specific TCRs gained breadth and depth after people received two AZD1222 doses. Seropositive at baseline were only a handful of AZD1222 recipients.

The CDR3 length is 13 residues. V lost 0 bases to trimming and J lost 6 bases, with 12 bases between them. CDR1 and CDR2 from the germline V gene are GTSNPN and SVGIG (reference sequence). The sample consisted of peripheral blood, taken 28 days after the second AZD1222 dose. The clonotype originates from an adult who received the AZD1222 COVID-19 vaccine. The V and J genes are TRBV30 and TRBJ2-7; possible D gene TRBD2, 5 bases. The CDR3 DNA is TGTGCCTGGAGTGTACTGGGAGTAGGCGAGCAGTACTTC. It encodes CAWSVLGVGEQYF.